These T cell receptor beta chains were read from a single sample in a study of long-term antiretroviral therapy in people with HIV. The data were produced by immunoSEQ multiplex PCR, yet TCRdb's version contains in-frame clones alone and is incomplete. The sample holds about 16,000 clones, approximately 73% seen once. The starting material was unsorted PBMCs, obtained around 2.4 years before starting antiretroviral therapy. The receptors come from a woman in her 50s with HIV. Each CDR3 is given with its conserved first and last residue. The order of the fields is V gene, CDR3 length, CDR3 protein.

v_gene: TRBV27; len: 15; CDR3aa: CASSLYWGFEETQYF
v_gene: TRBV19; len: 14; CDR3aa: CASKVMEGVAIQYF
v_gene: TRBV6-5; len: 15; CDR3aa: CASRPSGGVPGELFF
v_gene: TRBV5-5; len: 14; CDR3aa: CASSSGLAGLEQFF
v_gene: TRBV9; len: 15; CDR3aa: CASSVGPSSGNTIYF
v_gene: TRBV19; len: 14; CDR3aa: CASRSAGSSYEQYF
v_gene: TRBV7-6; len: 15; CDR3aa: CASSLGNPGNSPLHF
v_gene: TRBV28; len: 15; CDR3aa: CASFTTSSRNYGYTF
v_gene: TRBV6-7; len: 11; CDR3aa: CASSDRASKFF
v_gene: TRBV6-1; len: 12; CDR3aa: CASSRDEDTQYF
v_gene: TRBV6-5; len: 14; CDR3aa: CASRRDRVTGELFF
v_gene: TRBV6-5; len: 11; CDR3aa: CASQENTEAFF
v_gene: TRBV9; len: 17; CDR3aa: CASSVGTGTTSNTEAFF
v_gene: TRBV5-6; len: 13; CDR3aa: CASSLRVGDEQYF
v_gene: TRBV5-1; len: 16; CDR3aa: CASSLVQGFYNSPLHF
v_gene: TRBV6-6; len: 15; CDR3aa: CASSPSVSSGNTIYF
v_gene: TRBV19; len: 16; CDR3aa: CASRTPLAGGTGELFF
v_gene: TRBV19; len: 12; CDR3aa: CASSIGWEEAFF
v_gene: TRBV18; len: 15; CDR3aa: CASSPGRGSTDTQYF
v_gene: TRBV19; len: 16; CDR3aa: CASNRFPSSGANVLTF
v_gene: TRBV27; len: 16; CDR3aa: CASSLSGPFESQPQHF
v_gene: TRBV7-9; len: 13; CDR3aa: CASSLFSNQPQHF
v_gene: TRBV6-6; len: 16; CDR3aa: CASSPSGLAGSYEQYF
v_gene: TRBV5-1; len: 17; CDR3aa: CASSLTPRRGAYNEQFF
v_gene: TRBV2; len: 15; CDR3aa: CASSEQLGVADTQYF
v_gene: TRBV10-3; len: 14; CDR3aa: CAISNREVGYGYTF
v_gene: TRBV11-3; len: 12; CDR3aa: CASSLLGDEQYF
v_gene: TRBV30; len: 11; CDR3aa: CAWSTSWELFF
v_gene: TRBV19; len: 16; CDR3aa: CASSAGQGPRRDGYTF
v_gene: TRBV7-8; len: 12; CDR3aa: CASSYSGYGYTF
v_gene: TRBV7-2; len: 17; CDR3aa: CASSLAGRSSYNSPLHF
v_gene: TRBV5-1; len: 16; CDR3aa: CASSLPRQLSTDTQYF
v_gene: TRBV5-1; len: 13; CDR3aa: CASALGLKETQYF
v_gene: TRBV7-6; len: 17; CDR3aa: CASSLVGSGAGGSPLHF
v_gene: TRBV7-9; len: 15; CDR3aa: CASSLGVGPLEGYTF
v_gene: TRBV27; len: 12; CDR3aa: CASSPTSDTQYF
v_gene: TRBV7-2; len: 14; CDR3aa: CASRRTGVGEGYTF
v_gene: TRBV27; len: 13; CDR3aa: CASRRDANYGYTF
v_gene: TRBV19; len: 15; CDR3aa: CASSTGTLANQPQHF
v_gene: TRBV5-3; len: 13; CDR3aa: CASSLDSNQPQHF
v_gene: TRBV19; len: 14; CDR3aa: CASGYSASNYGYTF
v_gene: TRBV30; len: 13; CDR3aa: CAWNPGRADTQYF
v_gene: TRBV19; len: 15; CDR3aa: CASSIARRPGEKLFF
v_gene: TRBV2; len: 17; CDR3aa: CASSAETGAAEDYGYTF
v_gene: TRBV4-1; len: 17; CDR3aa: CASSHPVAGTGPHEQFF
v_gene: TRBV4-2; len: 15; CDR3aa: CASSQDWGSYNEQFF
v_gene: TRBV14; len: 16; CDR3aa: CASSQERRGAGETQYF
v_gene: TRBV7-7; len: 18; CDR3aa: CASSLPGGDLYSNQPQHF
v_gene: TRBV18; len: 19; CDR3aa: CASSQNLPGQGAGANVLTF
v_gene: TRBV11-2; len: 15; CDR3aa: CASSSRTSGGETQYF
v_gene: TRBV7-9; len: 16; CDR3aa: CASSLSARVSGNTIYF
v_gene: TRBV5-8; len: 14; CDR3aa: CASSSFTGTYGYTF
v_gene: TRBV2; len: 14; CDR3aa: CASSPGTQNTEAFF
v_gene: TRBV4-1; len: 13; CDR3aa: CASSQDRSDTQYF
v_gene: TRBV7-9; len: 14; CDR3aa: CASSSRSGNTEAFF
v_gene: TRBV5-6; len: 11; CDR3aa: CASSLVTVWIF